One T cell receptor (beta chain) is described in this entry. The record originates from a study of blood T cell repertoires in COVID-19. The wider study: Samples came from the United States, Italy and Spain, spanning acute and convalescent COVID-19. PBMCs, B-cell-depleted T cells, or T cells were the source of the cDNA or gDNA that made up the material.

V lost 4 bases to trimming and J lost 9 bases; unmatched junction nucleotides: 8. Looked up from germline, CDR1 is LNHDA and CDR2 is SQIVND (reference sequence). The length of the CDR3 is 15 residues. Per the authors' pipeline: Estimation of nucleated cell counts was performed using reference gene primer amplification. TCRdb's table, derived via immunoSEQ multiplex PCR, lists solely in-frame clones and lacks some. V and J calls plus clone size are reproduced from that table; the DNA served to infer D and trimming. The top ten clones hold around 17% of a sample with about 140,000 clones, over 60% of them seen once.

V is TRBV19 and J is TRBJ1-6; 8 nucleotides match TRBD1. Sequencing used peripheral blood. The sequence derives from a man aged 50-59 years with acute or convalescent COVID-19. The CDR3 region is CASSKRGQGASPLHF. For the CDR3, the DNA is TGTGCCAGTAGTAAGAGGGGGCAGGGGGCTTCACCCCTCCACTTT.